This TCR beta chain appears in the sequencing data of a study of chemoradiotherapy in HPV16-positive cancers. For the study at large: Candidate HPV-specific T-cell clones and common TCR motifs came from functional assays in a couple of HPV16-positive patients.

A note on this clone: Its antigen remains unknown.

Overall study results and limits: Non-HPV-specific T cells did not expand in tumors during treatment, whereas candidate HPV-specific clones and E7-related motifs did. HPV-responsive T-cell expansion during chemoradiotherapy was linked to improved recurrence-free survival in HPV16-positive patients.

The CDR3 runs to 14 residues. V lost 3 bases and J lost 5, with 12 bases in between. Germline V gene data show CDR1 as MNHNS and CDR2 as SASEGT. TCRdb's copy holds only in-frame clones and misses some; the assay was immunoSEQ multiplex PCR. The sample has tens of thousands of clones; about 90% are singletons. The rearrangement joins TRBV6-1 to TRBJ2-3, with no clear D. The sequencing here drew on blood, taken from a patient who underwent chemoradiotherapy. The sequence was obtained from a human donor with HPV-associated anogenital cancer. The CDR3 sequence is CASSEWGERDTQYF. The DNA for the CDR3 is TGTGCCAGCAGTGAGTGGGGTGAGCGAGATACGCAGTATTTT.